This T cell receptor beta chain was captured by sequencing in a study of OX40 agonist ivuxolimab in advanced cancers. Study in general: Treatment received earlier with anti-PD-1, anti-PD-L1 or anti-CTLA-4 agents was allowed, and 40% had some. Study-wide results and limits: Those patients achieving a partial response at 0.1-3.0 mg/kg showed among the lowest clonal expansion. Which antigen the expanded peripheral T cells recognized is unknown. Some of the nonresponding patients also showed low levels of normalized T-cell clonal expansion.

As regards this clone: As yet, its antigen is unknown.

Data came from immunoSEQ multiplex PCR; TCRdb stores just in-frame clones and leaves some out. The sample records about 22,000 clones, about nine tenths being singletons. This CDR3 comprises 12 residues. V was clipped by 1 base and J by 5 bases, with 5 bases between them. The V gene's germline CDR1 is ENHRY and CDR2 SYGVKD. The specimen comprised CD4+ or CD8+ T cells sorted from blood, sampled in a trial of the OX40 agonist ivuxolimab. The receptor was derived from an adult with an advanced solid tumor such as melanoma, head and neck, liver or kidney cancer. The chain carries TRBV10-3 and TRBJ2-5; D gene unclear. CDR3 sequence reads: CAISELRETQYF. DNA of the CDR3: TGTGCCATCAGTGAGTTGAGGGAGACCCAGTACTTC.